The source of this TCR beta chain is a study of CD8+ T cells in alopecia areata. Overall study: Percent affected scalp area, the SALT score, rated treated patients' severity.

This clone was found once. Its antigen is still unknown. The CDR3 covers 14 residues. The V and J ends lost 10 bases and 5 bases, in that order; junction bases with no gene match: 11. Germline CDR1 SNHLY, CDR2 FYNNEI. Isolated RNA was reverse transcribed into cDNA used as the sequencing template. Sequencing used immunoSEQ multiplex PCR; TCRdb keeps in-frame clones, though not all of them. Among around 290,000 clones listed, about 62% were seen once. Treatment denoted: oral pan-JAK inhibitor, 5-10 mg twice daily. Study-wide results and caveats: Scalp and blood retained many expanded lesional clones during tofacitinib. For patients receiving tofacitinib, scalp clonality and expanded CD8+ clones among the top 100 significantly decreased. With patients, TCR sharing proved less clear than in mice, a difference possibly related to HLA.

The chain has TRBV2 and TRBJ2-1; TRBD1 matches at 7 bases. The clonotype was recovered from a human donor with alopecia areata. The material sequenced was CD4+ T cells sorted from blood, taken at week 24, from a patient treated with tofacitinib. CDR3 amino acids: CANSGQKVNNEQFF. For the CDR3, the DNA is TGTGCCAACTCGGGACAGAAGGTCAACAATGAGCAGTTCTTC.